Listed below are T cell receptor beta chains from one sample, sequenced in a study of T cells after yellow fever vaccination. MiXCR was run by TCRdb on the 5' RACE reads, yielding one entry per CDR3 protein. The data show roughly 79,000 distinct CDR3 sequences, around 7.1% seen once. The specimen was CD8+ T cells sorted from PBMCs, collected approximately 11 days after the first yellow fever vaccination. Receptor source: a man between 18 and 35 years old who received the YFV17D yellow fever vaccine. Each CDR3 is given with its conserved first and last residue. Each record gives: clone size, CDR3 length, J gene, D gene, V gene, CDR3 DNA, CDR3 protein. The D gene is left open where the match is weak. Only part of the rows carry a size: once, few, many, or a class if the clone is expanded.

many,16,TRBJ1-1,TRBD1,TRBV7-3,TGTGCCAGCAGCTCTGGGACAGGGGAGTTCGGCACTGAAGCTTTCTTT,CASSSGTGEFGTEAFF
.,13,TRBJ1-1,.,TRBV12-3/TRBV12-4,TGTGCCAGCAGTACCCAGGGGTTCACTGAAGCTTTCTTT,CASSTQGFTEAFF
.,13,TRBJ1-1,.,TRBV19,TGTGCCAGTAGTTCCCGGCTCAACACTGAAGCTTTCTTT,CASSSRLNTEAFF
many,14,TRBJ2-3,TRBD2,TRBV6-5,TGTGCCAGCAGTTACGGGACTAGGGCAGATACGCAGTATTTT,CASSYGTRADTQYF
many,15,TRBJ2-1,TRBD2,TRBV18,TGTGCCAGCAGCCTAAGCGGGGGGGCCTACAATGAGCAGTTCTTC,CASSLSGGAYNEQFF
few,15,TRBJ2-2,.,TRBV7-6,TGTGCCAGCAGCTTAAAACCCAAGAACACCGGGGAGCTGTTTTTT,CASSLKPKNTGELFF
many,14,TRBJ2-7,.,TRBV4-3,TGCGCCAGCAGCCAAGAAATGGAATTCTACGAGCAGTACTTC,CASSQEMEFYEQYF
many,16,TRBJ1-5,.,TRBV4-2,TGTGCCAGCAGCCAAGAATTGGGAGACAACAATCAGCCCCAGCATTTT,CASSQELGDNNQPQHF
many,20,TRBJ2-3,.,TRBV6-2/TRBV6-3,TGTGCCAGCAGTTACCTGGCAGGGGGAGCAGGGGGGCCGAGCACAGATACGCAGTATTTT,CASSYLAGGAGGPSTDTQYF
many,13,TRBJ1-1,.,TRBV4-3,TGCGCCAGCAGCCAAGCCCTAGTCACTGAAGCTTTCTTT,CASSQALVTEAFF